Below, 21 T cell receptor beta chains from the same sample are listed, as sequenced in a study of blood T cell repertoires in COVID-19. Some clones are missing from TCRdb's copy, which holds only in-frame ones; the method was immunoSEQ multiplex PCR. The profile covers some 100,000 clones, with about 91% appearing a single time and about 1.8% taken by the ten largest. The sample taken for sequencing was peripheral blood. The source of these receptors is a human donor with active COVID-19. The donor label of this sample is uncertain.

The genes are TRBV28 and TRBJ2-1; 14 nucleotides agree with TRBD2. V was clipped by 5 bases and J by 5 bases; unmatched bases: 17. Germline CDR1 and CDR2: MDHEN and SYDVKM. The CDR3 consists of 20 residues. The CDR3 DNA sequence: TGTGCCAGCAGTCCCAACTCCGGACTAGCGGGGGGTTTAGTACACAATGAGCAGTTCTTC. Amino acids: CASSPNSGLAGGLVHNEQFF.

This clone showed up just once. The rearrangement links TRBV3-1 (or the pseudogene TRBV3-2) to TRBJ2-3; 7 bases are shared with TRBD1. Germline CDR1 reads LGHDT; CDR2 reads YNNKEL (reference sequence). Trimming took 4 bases from V and 7 from J; bases not matched to a gene: 8. This CDR3 has 14 residues. The CDR3 coding sequence is TGTGCCAGCAGCCCAAGACAGGGTTCGTATACGCAGTATTTT. Its protein product is CASSPRQGSYTQYF.

This clone has only a few counts. The chain is built from TRBV6-5 and TRBJ2-7, with TRBD2 as a possible D gene (6 bases). From germline, CDR1 is MNHEY and CDR2 SVGAGI. Trimming removed 9 bases at V and 4 bases at J, with 13 bases between. The CDR3 is 12 amino acids. For the CDR3, the DNA is TGTGCCAGTTGGATCGGGGGATACGAGCAGTACTTC. As protein: CASWIGGYEQYF.

This clone was counted between two and nine times. This chain connects TRBV7-9 to TRBJ1-4, with D possibly being TRBD1 (6 bases). Germline-derived CDR1 and CDR2 are SEHNR and FQNEAQ (reference sequence). Trimming removed 5 bases at V and 5 bases at J, with 15 bases between. This CDR3 comprises 15 residues. In nucleotides, the CDR3 is TGTGCCAGCAGCCCCCCGGGAAGGGGGAATGAAAAACTGTTTTTT. The encoded protein is CASSPPGRGNEKLFF.

The V call is TRBV3-1 (or the pseudogene TRBV3-2), the J call TRBJ2-7, with TRBD2 matching 9 bases. The germline V gene has CDR1 LGHDT and CDR2 YNNKEL (reference sequence). The CDR3 has 16 residues. V lost 3 bases to trimming and J lost 7 bases; unmatched junction nucleotides: 13. The CDR3 nucleotides are TGTGCCAGCAGCCACATCACGCGCGGGGGGGCCGAAGAGCAGTACTTC. Amino acid sequence: CASSHITRGGAEEQYF.

This clone occurred once. The rearrangement joins TRBV29-1 to TRBJ2-7, with D possibly being TRBD1 (5 bases). Germline V gives CDR1 SQVTM, CDR2 ANQGSEA. The CDR3 is made up of 13 amino acids. Trimming removed 6 bases at V and 3 bases at J, with 15 bases between. In DNA, the CDR3 is TGCAGCGTGAAGGGGCCAACGAACTACGAGCAGTACTTC. It is translated as CSVKGPTNYEQYF.

The rearrangement links TRBV6-1 to TRBJ1-6; 7 bases are shared with TRBD1. Germline loops: CDR1 MNHNS, CDR2 SASEGT. This CDR3 has 17 residues. Trimming took 3 bases from V and 6 from J; bases not matched to a gene: 11. CDR3 coding DNA: TGTGCCAGCAGTGACCGGAGAGGGGGCCTATTTAATTCACCCCTCCACTTT. It specifies CASSDRRGGLFNSPLHF.

This clone was observed a few times. The V gene is TRBV4-1, the J gene TRBJ2-7; D not certain. This CDR3 is built from 13 residues. V lost 0 bases, J lost 2 bases, and 5 bases lay in between. CDR1 is MGHRA, CDR2 YSYEKL, per germline. The CDR3 sequence: CASSQDRPYEQYF. CDR3 in DNA: TGCGCCAGCAGCCAAGACAGGCCCTACGAGCAGTACTTC.

CDR3: CATSRRGGRQETQYF. CDR3 coding DNA: TGTGCCACCAGCAGGCGGGGGGGCCGCCAGGAGACCCAGTACTTC. The rearrangement uses TRBV15 and TRBJ2-5, with 9 positions matching TRBD2. After removal of 3 bases from V and 5 bases from J, the junction contained 7 bases not matched to a gene. Germline loops: CDR1 LNHNV, CDR2 YYDKDF (reference sequence). CDR3 size: 15 residues.

V is TRBV4-2 and J is TRBJ2-7; the D gene is possibly TRBD2 (6 bases). The germline V gene encodes CDR1 LGHNA and CDR2 YNFKEQ. CDR3 length: 16 residues. Deletions cut 2 bases from V and 0 bases from J, with 14 bases between. In nucleotides, the CDR3 is TGTGCCAGCAGCCAAAATGGGGGGATTAGCTCCTACGAGCAGTACTTC. Residues: CASSQNGGISSYEQYF.

The chain couples TRBV6-2 or TRBV6-3 to TRBJ2-5; D perhaps matches TRBD2 (5 bases). CDR1 MNHEY and CDR2 SVGEGT come from the germline V gene. The V end was cut by 5 bases, the J end by 12 bases, with 19 bases between. The CDR3 has 13 residues. CDR3 loop: CASSIDGKRQKYF. The CDR3, as DNA: TGTGCCAGCAGTATAGACGGGAAACGGCAAAAGTACTTC.

The V call is TRBV7-2, the J call TRBJ2-3, with 7 bases fitting TRBD1. Germline V CDR1 and CDR2: SGHTA, FQGNSA. The length of the CDR3 is 13 residues. V lost 5 bases to trimming and J lost 4 bases; unmatched junction nucleotides: 3. In nucleotides, the CDR3 is TGTGCCAGCAGCCGACAGGGAGCAGATACGCAGTATTTT. It yields the protein CASSRQGADTQYF.

The genes are TRBV5-1 and TRBJ2-2; 9 nucleotides align to TRBD1. V was clipped by 4 bases and J by 1 base; unmatched bases: 5. From germline, CDR1 is SGHRS and CDR2 YFSETQ. This CDR3 comprises 16 residues. DNA for the CDR3: TGCGCCAGCAGCCCCGAGGGACAGGGGAACACCGGGGAGCTGTTTTTT. Translating it yields CASSPEGQGNTGELFF. Full variable domain (missing parts from reference TRBV5-1 and TRBJ2-2): KAGVTQTPRYLIKTRGQQVTLSCSPISGHRSVSWYQQTPGQGLQFLFEYFSETQRNKGNFPGRFSGRQFSNSRSEMNVSTLELGDSALYLCASSPEGQGNTGELFFGEGSRLTVL.

The chain employs TRBV4-2 and TRBJ1-1; the match to TRBD1 covers 7 bases. The CDR3 is 15 amino acids. Trimming took 4 bases from V and 0 from J; bases not matched to a gene: 5. Germline V gene data show CDR1 as LGHNA and CDR2 as YNFKEQ. The CDR3: CASSRLQGMNTEAFF. The CDR3 nucleotides read TGTGCCAGCAGCCGCCTACAGGGGATGAACACTGAAGCTTTCTTT.

The chain has TRBV7-5 and TRBJ1-2. TRBV7-5 is noted as a pseudogene. This CDR3 region has 15 residues. CDR3 coding DNA: TGTGCCAGAAGCCTATTCGGGTTTGTGGACTATGGCTACACCTTC. It translates to CARSLFGFVDYGYTF.

This chain connects TRBV5-1 to TRBJ1-1; TRBD1 aligns across 8 bases. This CDR3 has 14 amino acids. The germline gives CDR1 SGHRS, CDR2 YFSETQ. J lost 3 bases, V lost 3 bases, and 4 bases had no gene match. CDR3 sequence reads: CASSSGQADTEAFF. Written as DNA, the CDR3 is TGCGCCAGCAGCTCGGGACAGGCCGACACTGAAGCTTTCTTT.

This chain uses TRBV4-3 with TRBJ1-1; possible D gene TRBD1, 5 bases. Looked up from germline, CDR1 is LGHNA and CDR2 is YSLEER. The CDR3 runs to 15 residues. V lost 3 bases, J lost 6 bases, and 17 bases lay in between. The CDR3 reads CASSQGWDFAAEAFF. The CDR3 region has the DNA TGCGCCAGCAGCCAGGGCTGGGACTTTGCGGCTGAAGCTTTCTTT.

The chain has TRBV3-1 (or the pseudogene TRBV3-2) and TRBJ2-7; the D gene is possibly TRBD2 (7 bases). This CDR3 is 13 amino acids long. V lost 8 bases to trimming and J lost 4 bases, with 15 bases between them. Germline V gene data show CDR1 as LGHDT and CDR2 as YNNKEL (reference sequence). The CDR3 region is CASSKGGEYEQYF. Here the CDR3 DNA reads TGTGCCAGCTCGAAGGGGGGGGAGTACGAGCAGTACTTC.

V is TRBV27 and J is TRBJ2-3; possibly TRBD2 for D (5 bases). Germline V gives CDR1 MNHEY, CDR2 SMNVEV (reference sequence). This CDR3 contains 11 residues. The ends were cut back, 9 bases at V and 8 bases at J, with 12 bases in the middle. CDR3 in amino acids: CASLSGGTQYF. The CDR3 DNA sequence: TGTGCCAGTTTAAGTGGAGGTACGCAGTATTTT.

A word on this clone: This sample includes further DNA sequences coding for the same CDR3. This chain uses TRBV6-5 with TRBJ1-6, with 9 nucleotides matching TRBD1. This CDR3 comprises 14 residues. V was pared by 6 bases and J by 9 bases, with 6 bases of the junction left unmatched. In germline, CDR1 is MNHEY, CDR2 SVGAGI. The CDR3 DNA sequence: TGTGCCAGCAGGAAGGGACAGGGTACTTCACCCCTCCACTTT. Protein sequence: CASRKGQGTSPLHF.

The chain joins TRBV6-6 to TRBJ1-5; the D is unclear. Germline V gives CDR1 MNHNY, CDR2 SVGAGI (reference sequence). This CDR3 region has 16 residues. V dropped 4 bases and J dropped 1 base, with 14 bases sitting between them. In DNA, the CDR3 is TGTGCCAGCAGTTTTGGCGGGGATACGAGCAATCAGCCCCAGCATTTT. Translated, it gives CASSFGGDTSNQPQHF.